This TCR beta chain was identified during a study of cytomegalovirus exposure and HLA in healthy donors. About the research overall: Earlier results showed 90 million to 130 million unique TCR beta sequences derived from some 190 million T cells. Whole-study results and caveats: The classifier was said to identify cytomegalovirus status with high specificity and sensitivity.

This clone was detected a few times. What it binds is unknown. PCR employed 60 Vbeta and 13 Jbeta primers. Generated by immunoSEQ multiplex PCR, the TCRdb table keeps only in-frame clones and is missing some. The sample includes some 190,000 clones, 70% to 90% of them seen just once. This CDR3 is built from 13 residues. Germline V lookup: CDR1 SEHNR, CDR2 FQNEAQ (reference sequence). V lost 1 base, J lost 5 bases, and 8 bases lay in between. The sample consisted of PBMCs. The TCR was taken from a male donor in good health and CMV-seronegative. This chain joins TRBV7-9 and TRBJ1-1; D call uncertain. The CDR3 DNA sequence: TGTGCCAGCAGCTTAGATTGGGAGACTGAAGCTTTCTTT. Translation gives CASSLDWETEAFF.